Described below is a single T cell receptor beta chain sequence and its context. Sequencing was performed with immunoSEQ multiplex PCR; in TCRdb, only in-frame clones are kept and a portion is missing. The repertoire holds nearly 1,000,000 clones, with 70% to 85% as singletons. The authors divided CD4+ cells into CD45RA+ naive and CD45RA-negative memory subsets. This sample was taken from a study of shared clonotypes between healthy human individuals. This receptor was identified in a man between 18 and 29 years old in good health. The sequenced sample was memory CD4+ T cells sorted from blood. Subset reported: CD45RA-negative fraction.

The chain's CDR3 is CASSALAGDWETQYF. The CDR3 nucleotides read TGTGCCAGCAGCGCGCTAGCGGGAGATTGGGAGACCCAGTACTTC. The chain is built from TRBV7-2 and TRBJ2-5; TRBD2 aligns across 10 bases. CDR1 SGHTA and CDR2 FQGNSA come from the germline V gene. V lost 5 bases to trimming and J lost 5 bases; unmatched junction nucleotides: 8. The CDR3 totals 15 residues. The full variable domain, with the rest looked up from reference TRBV7-2 and TRBJ2-5, is GAGVSQSPSNKVTEKGKDVELRCDPISGHTALYWYRQSLGQGLEFLIYFQGNSAPDKSGLPSDRFSAERTGGSVSTLTIQRTQQEDSAVYLCASSALAGDWETQYFGPGTRLLVL.